The entry that follows covers one TCR beta chain sequence. At least ten counts were recorded for this clonotype. Its cognate antigen has yet to be identified. No per-base quality is available; no much larger clone lies one base away. Systemically healthy Caucasian individuals from Russia, over 30 in total and aged about 6 to 100 years, were included as donors. Roughly 10 milliliters of peripheral blood were collected from each donor into EDTA-treated Vacutainer tubes. PBMCs were isolated by Ficoll-Paque density-gradient centrifugation, with at least 7 million obtained per sample. Total RNA was extracted from PBMCs with Trizol reagent, with at least 6 micrograms obtained per sample. For every donor, flow cytometry on a PBMC aliquot measured the percentage of naive CD45RAhigh/CD27high T cells. From cysteine to phenylalanine, the CDR3 is 15 amino acids long. Only the CDR3 part of the read is kept: 45 bases, read in frame from the first base. V loses 0 bases, J loses 4 bases, and the germline ends lie 12 bases apart. Per the germline V gene, MNHEY is the CDR1 and SVGAGI is the CDR2.

These data are taken from a study of blood T cells in healthy people across ages (dated by TCRdb to between 2014 and 2017). With respect to the entire study: Template switching captured roughly one uniquely barcoded TCR beta cDNA molecule per two T cells in model experiments. Donors of different ages were randomly distributed across sequencing lanes to avoid experimental bias. The donors were divided into four age groups: young (average approximately 15 years), middle-aged (almost 40), aged (roughly 66) and long-lived (about 79). Using the same blood draw, the study looked at two additional independent replicas of 1 million unique cDNA reads for two donors, one aged 18 to 29 and the other aged 80 or older. Age-related changes in TCR beta repertoire diversity were measured in the study by deep sequencing normalized with unique cDNA molecular identifiers.

To prepare the library, 5' RACE was applied. The data were produced on an Illumina HiSeq 2500. A second roughly 7 to 11 cycle PCR used a sample-barcoded 5' primer and a J-beta primer mix. Each TCR beta cDNA molecule received a unique molecular identifier from a template-switch 5' adaptor carrying 12 random nucleotides. Each sample yielded at least 2.5 million CDR3-containing paired-end reads. First-strand cDNA was synthesized from all RNA with the Mint cDNA synthesis kit, primed by a TRBC-specific oligonucleotide. Following uracil-DNA glycosylase treatment, all cDNA underwent a first 18-cycle PCR with the universal primers M1SS and BC2_uni_R. Concerning the study's data processing: Each sample was normalized by randomly selecting 1 million high-quality reads, each carrying a distinct molecular identifier. Instead of being binned into consensus sequences, reads with shared molecular identifiers were discarded. MiTCR, with a Q25 quality threshold and the strictest error-elimination algorithm, was used for CDR3 identification, clonotype clustering and error correction. A nonparametric unseen species model using Euler transformation provided a lower-bound estimate of total TCR beta diversity. The public reads were reanalyzed by TCRdb: fastp trimming at Q25, MiXCR alignment, in-frame beta chains only. For every CDR3 protein sequence, its rows merge into one entry that carries the most common genes and DNA. For this entry, the V and J calls and clone size follow TCRdb and not the study's own pipeline. In all, the sample holds 1.5 million to 2 million distinct CDR3 sequences, and approximately 28% of those were seen once. The top ten clones comprise roughly 8% of the sample.

Broad study findings and their caveats: Observed TCR beta diversity per million T cells fell roughly linearly with age, and a significant reduction was already apparent by age roughly 40. The long-lived group showed more naive CD4+ T cells, fewer expanded clones and increased TCR diversity than the aged group, suggesting age selection. The CMV infection status of donors was not known, potentially confounding age-related changes in expanded clonotypes. There was a strong correlation between observed TCR beta diversity and the percentage of naive T cells measured by flow cytometry. Total diversity estimates from one million sequenced T cells were considered lower bounds and underestimates. Conclusive comparison of naive and antigen-experienced compartments was prevented by the profiling of bulk unsorted PBMCs.

This sequence uses TRBV6-5 and TRBJ1-1; there is no confident call for the D gene. Sequencing input: blood. This sequence was found in a woman in her thirties in good health. The encoded CDR3 is CASSYSGGEGTEAFF. The bases read TGTGCCAGCAGTTACTCTGGCGGGGAGGGCACTGAAGCTTTCTTT.